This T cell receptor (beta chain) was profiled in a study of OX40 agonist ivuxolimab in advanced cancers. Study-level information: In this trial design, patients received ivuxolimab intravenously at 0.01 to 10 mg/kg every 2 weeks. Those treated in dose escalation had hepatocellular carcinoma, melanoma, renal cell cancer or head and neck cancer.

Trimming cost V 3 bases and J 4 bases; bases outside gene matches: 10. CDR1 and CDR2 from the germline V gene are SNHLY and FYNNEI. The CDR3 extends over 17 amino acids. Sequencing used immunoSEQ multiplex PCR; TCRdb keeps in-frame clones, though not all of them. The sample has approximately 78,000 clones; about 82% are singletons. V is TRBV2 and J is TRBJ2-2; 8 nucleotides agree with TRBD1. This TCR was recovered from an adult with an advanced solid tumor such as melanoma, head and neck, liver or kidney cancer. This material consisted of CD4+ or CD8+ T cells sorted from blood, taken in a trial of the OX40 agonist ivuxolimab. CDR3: CASSDRGDRKLTGELFF. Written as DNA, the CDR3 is TGTGCCAGCAGTGACAGAGGGGACAGGAAGCTCACCGGGGAGCTGTTTTTT.